This TCR beta chain comes out of a study of blood T cell repertoires in COVID-19. For the study at large: Samples of COVID-19 (acute and convalescent) were obtained from the United States, Italy and Spain. PBMCs, B-cell-depleted T cells, or T cells provided the cDNA or gDNA that made up the material.

This CDR3 is built from 16 residues. The V gene's germline CDR1 is SGHNT and CDR2 YYREEE (reference sequence). V shed 4 bases and J 2 bases; nucleotides not matched to a gene: 8. The sample holds a few counts of this clone. Study processing details: Amplification with reference gene primers provided the estimates of nucleated cell counts. Assay: immunoSEQ multiplex PCR; the TCRdb copy retains only in-frame clones and omits some. That table gives V, J and clone size, and the DNA gave D and trimming. The table includes 52,000 or so clones, approximately 82% detected once. The sequenced sample consisted of peripheral blood. The chain employs TRBV5-4 and TRBJ2-2; 7 bases line up with TRBD2. This sequence originates from a human donor in a cohort sampled during active or convalescent COVID-19. CDR3 in amino acids: CASSPGRGSNTGELFF. CDR3 coding DNA: TGTGCCAGCAGCCCGGGGCGGGGGAGTAACACCGGGGAGCTGTTTTTT.